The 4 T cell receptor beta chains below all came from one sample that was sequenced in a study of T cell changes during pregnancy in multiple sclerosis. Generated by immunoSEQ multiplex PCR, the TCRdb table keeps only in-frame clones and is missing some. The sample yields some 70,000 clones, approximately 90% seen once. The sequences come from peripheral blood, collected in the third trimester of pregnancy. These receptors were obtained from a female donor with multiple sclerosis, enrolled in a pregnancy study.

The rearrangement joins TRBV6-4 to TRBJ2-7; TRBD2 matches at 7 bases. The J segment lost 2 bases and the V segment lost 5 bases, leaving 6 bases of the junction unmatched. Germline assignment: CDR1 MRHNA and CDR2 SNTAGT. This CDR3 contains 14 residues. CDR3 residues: CASSRLAGPYEQYF. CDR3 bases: TGTGCCAGCAGTCGGTTAGCGGGTCCCTACGAGCAGTACTTC.

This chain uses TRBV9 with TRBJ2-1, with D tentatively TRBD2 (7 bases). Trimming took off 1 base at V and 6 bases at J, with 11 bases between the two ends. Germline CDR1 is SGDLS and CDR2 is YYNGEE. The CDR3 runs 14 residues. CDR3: CASSVNREGNEQFF. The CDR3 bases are TGTGCCAGCAGCGTAAACAGGGAGGGCAATGAGCAGTTCTTC.

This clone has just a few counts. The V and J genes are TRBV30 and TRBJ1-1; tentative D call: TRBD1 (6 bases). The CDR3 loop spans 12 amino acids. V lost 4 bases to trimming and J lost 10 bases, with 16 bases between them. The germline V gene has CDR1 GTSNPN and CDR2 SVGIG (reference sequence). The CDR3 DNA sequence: TGTGCCTGGATGAGGGACACCCCCAGAGCTTTCTTT. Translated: CAWMRDTPRAFF.

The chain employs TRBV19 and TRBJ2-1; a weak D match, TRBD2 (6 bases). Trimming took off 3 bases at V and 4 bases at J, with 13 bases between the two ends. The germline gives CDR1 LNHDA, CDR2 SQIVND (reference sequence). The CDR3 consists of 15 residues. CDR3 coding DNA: TGTGCCAGTAGTATCCCGGCTAGCGCATACAATGAGCAGTTCTTC. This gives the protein CASSIPASAYNEQFF.